The T cell receptor beta chain under discussion was sequenced for a study of blood T cell repertoires in COVID-19 (TCRdb year 2020). With regard to the full study: Collaborator samples came from the United States, Italy and Spain and covered acute and convalescent phases of COVID-19. Where available, HLA class I and class II types were obtained from metadata supplied by the sample provider rather than from assay-based typing. The sample metadata nearly always contained a de-identified subject ID, COVID-19 status, age in years and sex. The repertoires were made available in a free public database intended to serve as a resource for research on the immune response to SARS-CoV-2. The dataset comprised deeply sampled blood TCRbeta repertoires from subjects exposed to, actively infected with, or recovered from COVID-19. The material from the prospective study consisted of cDNA or gDNA derived from T cells, B-cell-depleted T cells, or PBMCs. Samples came from the ongoing ImmuneRACE study (first 160 participants) plus 1,254 subjects from 6 global collaborators.

As regards this clone: It has no known antigen specificity. Base qualities are missing; no much larger clone stands one base away.

Participants in the prospective study were aged roughly 18 to 89 years, lived in 24 United States geographic areas, and enrolled through a virtual design. In the prospective study, cohorts were assigned on the basis of participant-reported clinical history obtained from a screening survey and a study questionnaire. For ImmuneRACE Cohort 3, a participant was defined as recovered based on two consecutive negative NP/OP PCR tests, clearance by a healthcare professional, or resolution of symptoms. In the prospective study, whole blood, serum and a nasopharyngeal or oropharyngeal swab were collected from each participant by mobile phlebotomists. Additional blood draws and questionnaires over an approximately 2-month period could optionally be provided by prospective study participants. Prospective study blood samples were shipped either frozen or at room temperature before DNA extraction. Study-level results and caveats: The amount of clinical and demographic metadata varied by source and participant and was provided uncurated.

V ends up 5 bases short and J 5 bases short, with an unmatched junction base count of 8. From its cysteine to its phenylalanine, the CDR3 spans 13 amino acids. Only the CDR3 region is kept as DNA, spanning 39 bases read in frame from base 1. CDR1 is given as GTSNPN and CDR2 as SVGIG, both from the germline V gene (reference sequence). The immunoSEQ Assay, a bias-controlled multiplex PCR, was used to amplify TCRbeta CDR3 regions from genomic DNA. For the original study's pipeline: The number of nucleated cells in each sample was estimated by amplification of reference gene primers within the assay. Sequence reads were collapsed and filtered to measure the absolute abundance of every unique TCRbeta CDR3 rearrangement. For each sample, productive Simpson clonality was calculated by taking the square root of Simpson's diversity index across productive rearrangements. TCRdb took over this immuneACCESS table, retaining in-frame rearrangements with V and J assigned. Such tables are incomplete; in checked studies, under half of the missing clones stem from an unresolved V gene, and the remainder is unexplained. From that table come the V and J calls and clone size; the DNA was used to work out D and trimming. This sample comprises fewer than 400,000 clones, approximately 88% of them detected only once. The ten largest clones capture 5% to 6% of the sample.

Sequences were obtained from PBMCs or T cells enriched from blood (not recorded which). This clonotype was obtained from a man aged 25 to 40 who had recovered from COVID-19. The rearranged chain carries TRBV30 and TRBJ2-5; 7 middle bases align to TRBD2. The bases are TGTGCCTGGGCCACCGGACTAGGGGAGACCCAGTACTTC. It translates as CAWATGLGETQYF. The full variable domain, with segments outside the CDR3 supplied by the reference TRBV30 and TRBJ2-5 proteins, appears as SQTIHQWPATLVQPVGSPLSLECTVEGTSNPNLYWYRQAAGRGLQLLFYSVGIGQISSEVPQNLSASRPQDRQFILSSKKLLLSDSGFYLCAWATGLGETQYFGPGTRLLVL.